Following are 2 T cell receptor beta chains from one sample sequenced in a study of T cells in Graves' hyperthyroidism and ophthalmopathy (dated 2019 in TCRdb). The library was prepared using multiplex PCR. The instrument was an Illumina HiSeq 2000. TCR beta CDR3 regions were amplified from RNA transcripts. For the first round of RT-PCR on the TCR CDR3, the HTBI primer set was used together with the Qiagen OneStep RT-PCR kit. TCRdb's own reprocessing of the public reads used fastp at Q25 and MiXCR and kept productive beta chains. CDR3 protein duplicates are merged, each entry listing the most common genes and DNA. For this sample the table gives hundreds of thousands of distinct CDR3 sequences, of which over 20% were detected only once. Jointly, the top ten make up 30% to 40% of the sample. Sequencing was carried out using blood. The receptors come from a woman aged 40 to 55 with Graves' ophthalmopathy.

The sample holds many counts of this clonotype. The rearrangement joins TRBV6-1 to TRBJ1-5; the D is unclear. The CDR3 extends over 13 amino acids. Trimming pared 6 bases from V and 2 bases from J, leaving 8 bases between. The V gene's germline CDR1 is MNHNS and CDR2 SASEGT. The CDR3 here is CASSDGGNQPQHF. The DNA of the CDR3 is TGTGCCAGCAGCGACGGGGGCAATCAGCCCCAGCATTTT.

There are many counts of this clonotype. V and J are TRBV7-9 and TRBJ2-7, with a possible D match to TRBD1 (6 bases). CDR1 is SEHNR and CDR2 is FQNEAQ in the germline V gene (reference sequence). Trimming left V 1 base short and J 5 bases short, with 12 bases between. The CDR3 is made up of 14 amino acids. The CDR3 protein is CASSLEVRGNEQYF. The CDR3 DNA follows: TGTGCCAGCAGCTTAGAGGTCAGGGGTAACGAGCAGTACTTC.